These T cell receptor beta chains were read from a single sample in a study of shared clonotypes between healthy human individuals. Clones were read by immunoSEQ multiplex PCR, and TCRdb kept only the in-frame ones, dropping some. The sample consists of approximately 2.3 million clones, about 92% of them appearing once. Material: naive CD4+ T cells from PBMCs. These receptors came from a man between 18 and 29 years old in good health. Some clones in this sample may be carry-over from other donors' samples. Both conserved end residues are part of each CDR3.

>TRBV6-4|14
CASSVRAGDIEQFF
>TRBV5-1|14
CASSWDRGGYEQYF
>TRBV4-1|15
CASSRPGLLPETQYF
>TRBV27|16
CASSSQGVATNEKLFF
>TRBV2|11
CASRYGEKLFF
>TRBV28|16
CASRGRASSGANVLTF
>TRBV28|14
CASSLGGPRYEQYF
>TRBV9|14
CASGPDRGGPEAFF
>TRBV5-1|15
CASSLRSGTHYEQYF
>TRBV6-6|16
CASSPRWTSGYNEQFF
>TRBV28|13
CASNDGPHKTQYF
>TRBV7-3|14
CASSLSPSGNTIYF
>TRBV27|15
CASSPKPRTGPGYTF
>TRBV7-8|16
CASSLGAAGGSYEQYF
>TRBV7-9|19
CASSFEGLAGGFRVYEQYF
>TRBV19|8
CAGRPQHF
>TRBV7-3|16
CASSLLGTTNTGELFF
>TRBV9|16
CASSFLPVAGGGELFF
>TRBV18|15
CASSPARANTGELFF
>TRBV6-5|14
CASSYRDQGYEQYF
>TRBV27|11
CASSSYGEQYF
>TRBV7-9|14
CASSLSGFNQPQHF
>TRBV28|17
CASRGGGAVSGANVLTF
>TRBV19|14
CASSIVRDSGELFF
>TRBV5-1|16
CASSPGVAQGQGGYTF
>TRBV7-3|13
CASSRQSHYEQYF
>TRBV28|13
CASSDGGRYEQYF
>TRBV7-6|16
CASSPLRTIGTYEQYF
>TRBV9|16
CASSVAGLAGGRELFF
>TRBV20-1|11
CSARKGNGYTF
>TRBV5-1|14
CASRRPGQSYEQYF
>TRBV5-1|13
CASSQTGTGELFF
>TRBV28|14
CASQGGGPMYEQYF
>TRBV28|17
CASRPPLRQGWRETQYF
>TRBV12-5|15
CASGPDSPGANVLTF
>TRBV9|17
CASSVAVLGSGANVLTF
>TRBV27|15
CASSSSGASNQPQHF
>TRBV5-6|14
CASSRPSGANVLTF
>TRBV18|11
CASSPGGEQFF
>TRBV19|16
CASSSGQAYPNYGYTF
>TRBV7-3|15
CASSPTGHSTDTQYF
>TRBV5-1|16
CASSTSVGAGSYEQYF
>TRBV18|14
CASSPDPSQGPQHF
>TRBV30|13
CAWDQGLQGKLFF
>TRBV2|15
CASSQGQVLGDTQYF
>TRBV5-8|15
CASSLVSGSSYEQYF
>TRBV2|16
CASSSRDRGRTGELFF
>TRBV18|16
CASSPSTSGGGNEQFF
>TRBV6-5|15
CASSSPGLLSYEQYF
>TRBV29-1|13
CSVEAAALYGYTF
>TRBV10-3|16
CAISTPGQGNTGELFF
>TRBV25-1|16
CASSEYGRVGYNEQFF
>TRBV7-2|12
CASSSPGYEQYF
>TRBV6-1|15
CASSGRERGGGELFF
>TRBV6-5|15
CASSPQLSGVYGYTF